This T cell receptor beta chain was sequenced in a study of T cells in localized non-small cell lung cancer. The study, taken as a whole, reports: With higher T cell density in blood came longer overall survival. Adjacent uninvolved lung had the highest clonality, suggesting focused antigen responses. Adjacent lung tissue had a median about 50 of the top 100 clones found in the tumor.

V lost 3 bases and J lost 2, with 7 bases in between. CDR3 length: 13 residues. Per germline, CDR1 SSHAT and CDR2 FNYEAQ (reference sequence). TCRdb's table, derived via immunoSEQ multiplex PCR, lists solely in-frame clones and lacks some. The sample has 35,000 to 50,000 clones, roughly 91% seen once; the top ten hold roughly 10%. With regard to this clone: The antigen is unknown.

The chain links TRBV7-7 to TRBJ2-5; no clear D. The sample in question was PBMCs, obtained before any cancer treatment. The source is a woman aged 35 to 75 with stage II lung adenocarcinoma. As DNA, the CDR3 is TGTGCCAGCAGCTTTGGCATACAAGAGACCCAGTACTTC. Its protein is CASSFGIQETQYF.